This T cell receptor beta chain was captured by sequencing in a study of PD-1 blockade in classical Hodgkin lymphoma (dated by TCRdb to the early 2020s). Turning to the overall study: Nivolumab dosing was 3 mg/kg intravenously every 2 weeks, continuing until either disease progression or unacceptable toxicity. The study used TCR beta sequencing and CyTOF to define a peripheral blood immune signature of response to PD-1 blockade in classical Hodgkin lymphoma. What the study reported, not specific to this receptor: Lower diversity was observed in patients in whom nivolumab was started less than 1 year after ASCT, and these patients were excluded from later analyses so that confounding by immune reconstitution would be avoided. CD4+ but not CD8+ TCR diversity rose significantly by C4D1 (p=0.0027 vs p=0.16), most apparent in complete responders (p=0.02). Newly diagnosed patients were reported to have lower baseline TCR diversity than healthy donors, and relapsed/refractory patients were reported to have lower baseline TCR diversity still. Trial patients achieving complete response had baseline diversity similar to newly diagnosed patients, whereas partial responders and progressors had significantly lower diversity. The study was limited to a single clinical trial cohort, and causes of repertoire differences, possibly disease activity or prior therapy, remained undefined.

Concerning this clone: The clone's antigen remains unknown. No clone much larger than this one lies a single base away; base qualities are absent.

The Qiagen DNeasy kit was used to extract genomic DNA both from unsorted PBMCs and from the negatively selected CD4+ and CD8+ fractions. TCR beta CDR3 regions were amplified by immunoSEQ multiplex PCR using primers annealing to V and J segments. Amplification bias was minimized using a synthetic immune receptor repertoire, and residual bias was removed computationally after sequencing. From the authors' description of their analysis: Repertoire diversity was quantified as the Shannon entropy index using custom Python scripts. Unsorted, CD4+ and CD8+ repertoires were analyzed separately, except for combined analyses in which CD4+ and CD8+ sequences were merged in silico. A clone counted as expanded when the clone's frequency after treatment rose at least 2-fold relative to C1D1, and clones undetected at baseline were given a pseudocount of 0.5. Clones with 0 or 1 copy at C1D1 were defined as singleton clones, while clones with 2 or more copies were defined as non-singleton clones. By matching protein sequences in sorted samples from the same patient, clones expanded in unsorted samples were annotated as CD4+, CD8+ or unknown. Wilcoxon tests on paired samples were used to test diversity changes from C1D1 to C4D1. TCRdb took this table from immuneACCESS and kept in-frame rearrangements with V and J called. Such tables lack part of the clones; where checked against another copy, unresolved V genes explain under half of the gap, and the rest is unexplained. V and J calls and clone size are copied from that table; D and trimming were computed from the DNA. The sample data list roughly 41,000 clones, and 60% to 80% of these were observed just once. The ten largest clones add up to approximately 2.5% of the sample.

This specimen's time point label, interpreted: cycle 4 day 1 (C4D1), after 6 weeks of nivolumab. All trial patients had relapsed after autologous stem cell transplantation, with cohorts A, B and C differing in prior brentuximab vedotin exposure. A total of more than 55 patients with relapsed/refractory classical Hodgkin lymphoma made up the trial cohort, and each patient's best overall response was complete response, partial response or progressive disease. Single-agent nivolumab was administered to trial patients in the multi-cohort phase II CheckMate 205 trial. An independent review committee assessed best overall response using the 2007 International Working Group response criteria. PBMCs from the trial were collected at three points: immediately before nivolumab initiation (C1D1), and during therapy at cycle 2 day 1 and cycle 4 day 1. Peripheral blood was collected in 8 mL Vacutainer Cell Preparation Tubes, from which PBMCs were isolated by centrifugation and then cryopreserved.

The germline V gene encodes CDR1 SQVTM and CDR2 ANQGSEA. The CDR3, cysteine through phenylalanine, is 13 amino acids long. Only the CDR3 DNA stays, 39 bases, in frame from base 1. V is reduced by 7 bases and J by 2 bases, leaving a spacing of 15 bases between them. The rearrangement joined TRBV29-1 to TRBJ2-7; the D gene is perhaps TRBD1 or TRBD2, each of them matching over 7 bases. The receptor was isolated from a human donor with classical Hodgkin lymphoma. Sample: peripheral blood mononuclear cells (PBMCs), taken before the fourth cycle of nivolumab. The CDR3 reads CSALTGTTYEQYF. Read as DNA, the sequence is TGCAGCGCCCTGACAGGGACTACCTACGAGCAGTACTTC.